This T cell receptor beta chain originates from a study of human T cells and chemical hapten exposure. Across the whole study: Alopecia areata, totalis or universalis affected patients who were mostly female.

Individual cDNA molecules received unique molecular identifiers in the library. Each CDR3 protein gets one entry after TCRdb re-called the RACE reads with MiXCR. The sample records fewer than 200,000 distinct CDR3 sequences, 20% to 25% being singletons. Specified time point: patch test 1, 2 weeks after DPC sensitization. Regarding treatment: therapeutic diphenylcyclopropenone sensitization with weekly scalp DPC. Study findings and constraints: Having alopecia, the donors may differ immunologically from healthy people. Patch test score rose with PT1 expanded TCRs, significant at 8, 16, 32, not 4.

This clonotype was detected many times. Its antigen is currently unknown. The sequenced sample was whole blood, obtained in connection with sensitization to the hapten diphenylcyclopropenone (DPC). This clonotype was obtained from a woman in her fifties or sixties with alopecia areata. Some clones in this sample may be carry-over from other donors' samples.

CDR3: CSGIAGLATDTQYF. The CDR3 DNA sequence: TGCAGCGGTATAGCGGGACTCGCCACAGATACGCAGTATTTT. The V and J genes are TRBV20-1 and TRBJ2-3, with TRBD2 matching over 8 bases. Germline CDR1 DFQATT, CDR2 SNEGSKA (reference sequence). The CDR3 runs to 14 residues.